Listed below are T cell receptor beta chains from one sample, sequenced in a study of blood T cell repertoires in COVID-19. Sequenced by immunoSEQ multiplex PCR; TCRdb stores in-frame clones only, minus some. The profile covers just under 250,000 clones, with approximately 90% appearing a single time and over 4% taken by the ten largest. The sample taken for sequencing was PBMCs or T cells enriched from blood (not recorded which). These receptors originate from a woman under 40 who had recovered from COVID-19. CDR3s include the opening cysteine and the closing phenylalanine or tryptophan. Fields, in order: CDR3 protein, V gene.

CASSQDEGGWETQYF | TRBV4-3
CASSEEGFYGYTF | TRBV6-1
CASSSQERQGPQETQYF | TRBV7-9
CASSLATLAGMADTQYF | TRBV5-4
CASSFLTDTQYF | TRBV5-6
CASSWGTSGSKVNEQFF | TRBV5-1
CASSLSGQNEQFF | TRBV7-8
CASGGDRPNYGYTF | TRBV12-5
CASSQGPGTGRGELFF | TRBV14
CASSLEMPGASIVNSPLHF | TRBV7-6
CSVSDRGTLNTEAFF | TRBV29-1
CASSSYYRGNTEAFF | TRBV28
CASSPTGVTTGELFF | TRBV7-6
CASSLGPSAGYTF | TRBV28
CASSYDREITDTQYF | TRBV6-5
CASSPQGTSYNEQFF | TRBV5-1
CASSGPSGTGVSLHGYTF | TRBV25-1
CASSIGRSGNQPQHF | TRBV19
CASSQEAAPGNTIYF | TRBV3-1/TRBV3-2
CATSRDPGSPLHF | TRBV15
CASSQDKGLEQFF | TRBV4-1
CASSFTGAGLGYTF | TRBV28
CASRELVPSSYEQYF | TRBV28
CASSPTGGLNTEAFF | TRBV27
CASMEGRSTEAFF | TRBV2
CSASTTVPDFEKDREKQYF | TRBV20-1
CASSVSSAGTDTQYF | TRBV9
CASSLEGYSEKLFF | TRBV5-1
CSASFKGVSNSPLHF | TRBV20-1
CAVTGQLNQPQHF | TRBV10-3
CASSLTLDGSGELFF | TRBV7-3
CASSYVRWTEAFF | TRBV6-2/TRBV6-3
CASKPPNPGQGQAFF | TRBV27
CASSLGRQGSGYTF | TRBV7-9
CAWNQARTDTQYF | TRBV30